This T cell receptor beta chain was captured by sequencing in a study of T cells in Graves' hyperthyroidism and ophthalmopathy. Ten or more counts support this clonotype. Calling Graves' hyperthyroidism stable meant ophthalmopathy did not progress within 18 months. Patients with uncontrolled infections, other autoimmune diseases, pregnancy or lactation were excluded. RNA transcripts yielded amplified TCR beta CDR3 regions. The HTBI primer set served for first-round RT-PCR of the TCR CDR3. MiXCR was run by TCRdb on the multiplex PCR reads, yielding one entry per CDR3 protein. This sample has hundreds of thousands of distinct CDR3 sequences; 30% to 40% occur once, and the top ten carry roughly 30%. V was clipped by 3 bases and J by 8 bases, with 7 bases between them. The CDR3 totals 12 residues.

This TCR was recovered from a woman between 35 and 50 years old with Graves' hyperthyroidism. The chain is built from TRBV12-3 or TRBV12-4 and TRBJ1-4; D is unclear. The material sequenced was blood. CDR3 in DNA: TGTGCCAGCAGTTTTAATGGGGAAAAACTGTTTTTT. This encodes CASSFNGEKLFF.